One sample yielded the 27 T cell receptor beta chains listed below, sequenced in a study of blood T cell repertoires in COVID-19. The data were produced by immunoSEQ multiplex PCR, yet TCRdb's version contains in-frame clones alone and is incomplete. Counted here are some 300,000 clones, around four fifths occurring once; the ten biggest clones make up around 4.2%. The sequenced sample was peripheral blood. All receptors derive from a woman aged 45-59 years with active or convalescent COVID-19.

This sequence joins TRBV7-8 and TRBJ1-4, with D perhaps matching TRBD1 (5 bases). The CDR3 runs 18 residues. V dropped 4 bases and J dropped 8 bases, with 26 bases sitting between them. Germline values: CDR1 SGHVS, CDR2 FQNEAQ. The CDR3 is CASSYEDWGRARGEKLFF. In DNA form, the CDR3 reads TGTGCCAGCAGCTACGAAGATTGGGGGAGGGCCCGGGGAGAAAAACTGTTTTTT. Combining the CDR3 with reference TRBV7-8 and TRBJ1-4 gives the whole variable domain GAGVSQSPRYKVAKRGQDVALRCDPISGHVSLFWYQQALGQGPEFLTYFQNEAQLDKSGLPSDRFFAERPEGSVSTLKIQRTQQEDSAVYLCASSYEDWGRARGEKLFFGSGTQLSVL.

The rearrangement links TRBV27 to TRBJ2-7; 8 bases are shared with TRBD1. This CDR3 contains 14 residues. V shed 3 bases and J 0 bases; nucleotides not matched to a gene: 1. CDR1 MNHEY and CDR2 SMNVEV come from the germline V gene (reference sequence). CDR3 sequence (DNA): TGTGCCAGCAGTTTCACAGGGGGCTCCTACGAGCAGTACTTC. Translation gives CASSFTGGSYEQYF.

This sequence joins TRBV7-6 and TRBJ2-1, with 8 bases that match TRBD2. The CDR3 spans 17 residues. Per germline, CDR1 SGHVS and CDR2 FNYEAQ. The trim removed 1 base at V and 5 bases at J, leaving 10 bases unmatched. CDR3 loop: CASSLETLAGGDNEQFF. The CDR3 nucleotides are TGTGCCAGCAGCTTAGAGACCCTCGCGGGGGGAGACAATGAGCAGTTCTTC. The whole variable domain, filled in from reference TRBV7-6 and TRBJ2-1, reads GAGVSQSPRYKVTKRGQDVALRCDPISGHVSLYWYRQALGQGPEFLTYFNYEAQQDKSGLPNDRFSAERPEGSISTLTIQRTEQRDSAMYRCASSLETLAGGDNEQFFGPGTRLTVL.

V is TRBV28 and J is TRBJ1-3; D may be TRBD1 (6 bases). Looked up from germline, CDR1 is MDHEN and CDR2 is SYDVKM. V was clipped by 5 bases and J by 0 bases, with 14 bases between them. The CDR3 spans 16 residues. As DNA, the CDR3 is TGTGCCAGCAGTCGAATGGACAGAACCTCTGGAAACACCATATATTTT. This sequence encodes CASSRMDRTSGNTIYF.

The chain joins TRBV4-2 to TRBJ2-1; 14 bases fit TRBD2. CDR3 length: 19 residues. V lost 0 bases and J lost 5; bases outside the gene matches: 9. CDR1 LGHNA and CDR2 YNFKEQ come from the germline V gene. CDR3 region: CASSQDLTSGRAVHNEQFF. The CDR3 nucleotides are TGTGCCAGCAGCCAAGATTTGACTAGCGGGAGGGCGGTCCACAATGAGCAGTTCTTC.

The genes are TRBV5-5 and TRBJ1-1; possible D gene TRBD1, 5 bases. From germline, CDR1 is SGHKS and CDR2 YYEKEE (reference sequence). The CDR3 runs 14 residues. V dropped 5 bases and J dropped 0 bases, with 11 bases sitting between them. CDR3 sequence (DNA): TGTGCCAGCAGTGCGACAGCCCTGAACACTGAAGCTTTCTTT. Translated: CASSATALNTEAFF.

V and J are TRBV28 and TRBJ1-2; TRBD1 might be the D (6 bases). CDR3 length: 16 residues. Between the trimmed V and J ends, which lost 4 bases and 2 bases, there was a span of 17 bases. The V gene's germline CDR1 is MDHEN and CDR2 SYDVKM. CDR3 nucleotides: TGTGCCAGCAGTTCGGGAGGAACAGGGAGAAACTATGGCTACACCTTC. Translated, it gives CASSSGGTGRNYGYTF.

The J gene is TRBJ2-3, the V gene TRBV21-1; TRBD2 is the table's D call, not checked against the DNA. TRBV21-1 is a pseudogene. This CDR3 has 19 amino acids. CDR3 sequence: CASSKGEREWTPDPDTQYF. CDR3 nucleotide sequence: TGTGCCAGCAGCAAAGGGGAGCGGGAGTGGACCCCCGACCCGGATACGCAGTATTTT.

This sequence joins TRBV4-1 and TRBJ1-6; tentatively, D is TRBD1 (6 bases). V lost 2 bases to trimming and J lost 6 bases, with 8 bases between them. The germline V gene has CDR1 MGHRA and CDR2 YSYEKL. This CDR3 is 14 amino acids long. CDR3 coding DNA: TGCGCCAGCAGCCAAAGGGGGATTAATTCACCCCTCCACTTT. It specifies CASSQRGINSPLHF.

V gene TRBV5-1 combines with J gene TRBJ2-2; D is undetermined. CDR1 is SGHRS, CDR2 YFSETQ, per germline. The CDR3 sequence is 15 residues long. Trimming pared 2 bases from V and 1 base from J, leaving 9 bases between. The CDR3 DNA is TGCGCCAGCAGCTTTTCTCTCCTGAACACCGGGGAGCTGTTTTTT. It specifies CASSFSLLNTGELFF. Full variable domain (remainder filled in from reference TRBV5-1 and TRBJ2-2): KAGVTQTPRYLIKTRGQQVTLSCSPISGHRSVSWYQQTPGQGLQFLFEYFSETQRNKGNFPGRFSGRQFSNSRSEMNVSTLELGDSALYLCASSFSLLNTGELFFGEGSRLTVL.

V and J are TRBV2 and TRBJ1-2; D possibly corresponds to TRBD1 (6 bases). The CDR3 is 12 residues long. Germline V gives CDR1 SNHLY, CDR2 FYNNEI. V was shortened by 3 bases and J by 7 bases, with 9 bases between the two germline ends. The CDR3 DNA follows: TGTGCCAGCAGTGACGGGGGGGCTGGCTACACCTTC. It yields the protein CASSDGGAGYTF.

This sequence joins TRBV7-9 and TRBJ2-1; D may be TRBD1 (6 bases). Germline loops: CDR1 SEHNR, CDR2 FQNEAQ (reference sequence). The CDR3 contains 14 residues. The ends were cut back, 1 base at V and 5 bases at J, with 9 bases in the middle. In nucleotides, the CDR3 is TGTGCCAGCAGCTTAGTAAACAGGGACAATGAGCAGTTCTTC. Translating it yields CASSLVNRDNEQFF.

This rearrangement joins TRBV28 to TRBJ1-5; D is ambiguous. The ends were cut back, 7 bases at V and 1 base at J, with 11 bases in the middle. Germline values: CDR1 MDHEN, CDR2 SYDVKM. This CDR3 contains 14 residues. The CDR3 nucleotides read TGTGCCAGCAAGTACCCGGGGAGCAATCAGCCCCAGCATTTT. Protein sequence: CASKYPGSNQPQHF. The full variable domain, its missing parts supplied by reference TRBV28 and TRBJ1-5, is DVKVTQSSRYLVKRTGEKVFLECVQDMDHENMFWYRQDPGLGLRLIYFSYDVKMKEKGDIPEGYSVSREKKERFSLILESASTNQTSMYLCASKYPGSNQPQHFGDGTRLSIL.

The J gene is TRBJ2-7, the V gene TRBV19; maybe TRBD2 (5 bases). Germline values: CDR1 LNHDA, CDR2 SQIVND (reference sequence). The V gene lost 4 bases and the J gene lost 3 bases, with 16 bases spanning the gap. There are 15 residues in the CDR3. In nucleotides, the CDR3 is TGTGCCAGTAGTACCCGCGATCCCGGGAACTACGAGCAGTACTTC. Amino acids: CASSTRDPGNYEQYF.

The chain combines TRBV6-6 with TRBJ2-7; 8 bases line up with TRBD1. After removal of 7 bases from V and 2 bases from J, the junction contained 7 bases not matched to a gene. The V gene's germline CDR1 is MNHNY and CDR2 SVGAGI (reference sequence). This CDR3 contains 14 residues. The CDR3 sequence: CASKGGTGAYEQYF. The CDR3 region has the DNA TGTGCCAGCAAAGGGGGGACAGGAGCCTACGAGCAGTACTTC.

This chain connects TRBV9 to TRBJ2-3, with a tentative D call TRBD2 (7 bases). CDR1 and CDR2 (germline): SGDLS, YYNGEE. V gave up 8 bases and J gave up 4 bases, with 17 bases separating them. The CDR3 has 14 amino acids. DNA for the CDR3: TGTGCCAGTTCCAAGGGGGAGGGGTCAGATACGCAGTATTTT. Encoded protein: CASSKGEGSDTQYF. The whole variable domain, filled in from reference TRBV9 and TRBJ2-3, reads DSGVTQTPKHLITATGQRVTLRCSPRSGDLSVYWYQQSLDQGLQFLIQYYNGEERAKGNILERFSAQQFPDLHSELNLSSLELGDSALYFCASSKGEGSDTQYFGPGTRLTVL.

The chain joins TRBV28 to TRBJ2-5; TRBD2 matches 7 bases. Germline CDR1 and CDR2: MDHEN and SYDVKM. V lost 5 bases and J lost 2; bases outside the gene matches: 8. The CDR3 has 15 residues. As DNA, the CDR3 is TGTGCCAGCAGTCCCGGGGGGTTACGACAAGAGACCCAGTACTTC. Translated: CASSPGGLRQETQYF.

The chain has TRBV18 and TRBJ2-2, with D possibly being TRBD1 (6 bases). V lost 6 bases to trimming and J lost 3 bases, with 14 bases between them. The germline V gene has CDR1 KGHSH and CDR2 LQKENI. The CDR3 is 15 amino acids. The CDR3 sequence is CASSQTGKYTGELFF. CDR3 bases: TGTGCCAGCTCGCAAACAGGGAAGTACACCGGGGAGCTGTTTTTT.

V usage is TRBV7-9 and J usage is TRBJ2-1; TRBD2 matches 9 bases. Unmatched junction bases numbered 12, after V lost 0 bases and J lost 6 bases. Germline V gives CDR1 SEHNR, CDR2 FQNEAQ (reference sequence). This CDR3 is built from 18 residues. CDR3 sequence reads: CASSLAPLAGKVTNEQFF. CDR3 in DNA: TGTGCCAGCAGCTTAGCCCCGCTAGCGGGGAAGGTGACCAATGAGCAGTTCTTC. Full variable domain (rest looked up from reference TRBV7-9 and TRBJ2-1): DTGVSQNPRHKITKRGQNVTFRCDPISEHNRLYWYRQTLGQGPEFLTYFQNEAQLEKSRLLSDRFSAERPKGSFSTLEIQRTEQGDSAMYLCASSLAPLAGKVTNEQFFGPGTRLTVL.

V and J are TRBV5-4 and TRBJ1-2; D is perhaps TRBD1 (6 bases). V dropped 3 bases and J dropped 8 bases, with 11 bases sitting between them. CDR1 is SGHNT and CDR2 is YYREEE in the germline V gene (reference sequence). CDR3 length: 12 amino acids. The CDR3 nucleotides are TGTGCCAGCAGCTCCGAACAGGGAGGCTACACCTTC. Its translation is CASSSEQGGYTF.

This clone was seen repeatedly, ten times or more. V and J are TRBV30 and TRBJ1-1; TRBD1 might be the D (5 bases). V was clipped by 2 bases and J by 0 bases, with 7 bases between them. The CDR3 has 13 amino acids. The germline gives CDR1 GTSNPN, CDR2 SVGIG (reference sequence). The CDR3 is CAWSTGMNTEAFF. The CDR3 DNA sequence: TGTGCCTGGAGTACAGGTATGAACACTGAAGCTTTCTTT.

CDR3 DNA sequence: TGTGCCAGCACCCTAGCGGGAGTAAACACCGGGGAGCTGTTTTTT. It is translated as CASTLAGVNTGELFF. The chain carries TRBV6-5 and TRBJ2-2; 10 bases align to TRBD2. The CDR3 is made up of 15 amino acids. V lost 7 bases and J lost 2; bases outside the gene matches: 4. The germline V gene has CDR1 MNHEY and CDR2 SVGAGI.

The chain employs TRBV5-1 and TRBJ2-1, with 10 bases fitting TRBD2. The CDR3 length is 16 residues. V shed 4 bases and J 2 bases; nucleotides not matched to a gene: 6. Germline CDR1 SGHRS, CDR2 YFSETQ. This CDR3 is CASSKPGLATYNEQFF. CDR3 coding DNA: TGCGCCAGCAGCAAGCCGGGACTAGCGACCTACAATGAGCAGTTCTTC.

The chain recombines TRBV7-9 with TRBJ1-2; no clear D gene. CDR1 is SEHNR, CDR2 FQNEAQ, per germline (reference sequence). Trimming pared 5 bases from V and 8 bases from J, leaving 15 bases between. The CDR3 length is 13 residues. The DNA of the CDR3 is TGTGCCAGCAGCCCGTTACTGGGCTGGGGCTACACCTTC. It is translated as CASSPLLGWGYTF.

This clone was recorded only once. The chain combines TRBV6-5 with TRBJ2-7, with 8 positions matching TRBD2. The CDR3 loop spans 15 amino acids. The junction had 13 bases not matched to a gene; V was cut back by 5 bases and J by 7 bases. Germline V CDR1 and CDR2: MNHEY, SVGAGI. As DNA, the CDR3 is TGTGCCAGCAGTAGGGAGGGAGCGGGAGCTCGGGAGCAGTACTTC. Amino acids: CASSREGAGAREQYF.

This chain connects TRBV28 to TRBJ1-1; D is ambiguous. CDR1 and CDR2 (germline): MDHEN, SYDVKM. V was pared by 5 bases and J by 7 bases, with 5 bases between. The CDR3 is 10 amino acids. CDR3 DNA: TGTGCCAGCAGTCGGGTTGAAGCTTTCTTT. It codes for CASSRVEAFF.

This chain uses TRBV5-6 with TRBJ2-5, with D perhaps matching TRBD1 (6 bases). Per germline, CDR1 SGHDT and CDR2 YYEEEE. V lost 0 bases and J 1 base, leaving 19 bases between the germline ends. This CDR3 is built from 18 residues. CDR3 DNA: TGTGCCAGCAGCTTGGAATATTACGGACAGACCGCCCAAGAGACCCAGTACTTC. Protein: CASSLEYYGQTAQETQYF.